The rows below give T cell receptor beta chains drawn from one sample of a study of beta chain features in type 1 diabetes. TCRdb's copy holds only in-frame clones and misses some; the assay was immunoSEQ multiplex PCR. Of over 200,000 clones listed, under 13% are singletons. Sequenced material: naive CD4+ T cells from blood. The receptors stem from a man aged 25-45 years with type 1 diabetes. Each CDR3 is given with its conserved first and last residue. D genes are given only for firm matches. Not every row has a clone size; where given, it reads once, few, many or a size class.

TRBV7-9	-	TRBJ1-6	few	CASSERTVDNSPLHF	TGTGCCAGCAGCGAGAGGACAGTAGATAATTCACCCCTCCACTTT
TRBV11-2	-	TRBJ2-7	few	CASSAQEGREQYF	TGTGCCAGCAGCGCCCAGGAGGGACGCGAGCAGTACTTC
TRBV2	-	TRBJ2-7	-	CASSETGYEQYF	TGTGCCAGCAGTGAAACCGGCTACGAGCAGTACTTC
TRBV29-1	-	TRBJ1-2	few	CSVESGNYGYTF	TGCAGCGTTGAATCAGGGAACTATGGCTACACCTTC
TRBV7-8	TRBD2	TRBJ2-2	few	CASSPAGGRSGELFF	TGTGCCAGCAGCCCCGCGGGCGGGAGGAGCGGGGAGCTGTTTTTT
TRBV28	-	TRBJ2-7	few	CASSLRGYEQYF	TGTGCCAGCAGCCTCAGGGGCTACGAGCAGTACTTC
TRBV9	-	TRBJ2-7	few	CASSVGTGPSYEQYF	TGTGCCAGCAGCGTAGGAACAGGCCCATCCTACGAGCAGTACTTC
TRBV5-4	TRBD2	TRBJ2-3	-	CASSLPTSGGPDLKYF	TGTGCCAGCAGTTTGCCGACTAGCGGGGGGCCGGATCTCAAGTATTTT
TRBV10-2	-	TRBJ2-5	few	CASTKKEGTGETQYF	TGCGCCAGCACCAAAAAGGAGGGGACTGGAGAGACCCAGTACTTC
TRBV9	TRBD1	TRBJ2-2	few	CASSAFFGRGSAGELFF	TGTGCCAGCAGCGCTTTTTTCGGCAGGGGGAGCGCCGGGGAGCTGTTTTTT
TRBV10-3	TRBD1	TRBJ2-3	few	CATKPGQGTDTQYF	TGTGCCACCAAACCGGGACAGGGAACAGATACGCAGTATTTT
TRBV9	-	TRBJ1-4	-	CASSVGPSWEKLFF	TGTGCCAGCAGCGTAGGGCCCAGTTGGGAAAAACTGTTTTTT
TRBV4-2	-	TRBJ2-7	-	CASSQEKGGNHEQYF	TGTGCCAGCAGCCAAGAAAAGGGGGGGAACCACGAGCAGTACTTC
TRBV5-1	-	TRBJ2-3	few	CASSLEQYLDTQYF	TGCGCCAGCAGCTTGGAACAGTACTTAGATACGCAGTATTTT
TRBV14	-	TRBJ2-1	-	CASSQDVAVYNEQFF	TGTGCCAGCAGCCAGGATGTAGCGGTGTACAATGAGCAGTTCTTC
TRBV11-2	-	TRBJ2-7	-	CASSTRTWEQYF	TGTGCCAGCAGCACCCGGACATGGGAGCAGTACTTC
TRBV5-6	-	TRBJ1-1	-	CASSATGEAFF	TGTGCCAGCAGCGCCACAGGTGAAGCTTTCTTT
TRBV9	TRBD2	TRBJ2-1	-	CASSVDPRGGRNEQFF	TGTGCCAGCAGCGTAGATCCCCGGGGGGGCCGGAATGAGCAGTTCTTC
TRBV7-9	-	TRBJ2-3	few	CASSSYADTQYF	TGTGCCAGCAGCTCATATGCGGATACGCAGTATTTT
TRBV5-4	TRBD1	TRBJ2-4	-	CASSLSGTGVAKNIQYF	TGTGCCAGCAGCCTCTCCGGGACAGGGGTAGCCAAAAACATTCAGTACTTC
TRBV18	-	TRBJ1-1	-	CASSPRQMNTEAFF	TGTGCCAGCTCACCACGTCAGATGAACACTGAAGCTTTCTTT
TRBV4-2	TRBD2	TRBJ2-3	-	CASSPGLAGGTDTQYF	TGTGCCAGCAGCCCGGGACTAGCGGGGGGCACAGATACGCAGTATTTT
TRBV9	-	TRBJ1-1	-	CASSVLQGWNTEAFF	TGTGCCAGCAGCGTACTTCAGGGGTGGAACACTGAAGCTTTCTTT
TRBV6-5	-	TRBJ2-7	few	CASSPGGSGSYEQYF	TGTGCCAGCAGCCCGGGCGGAAGCGGCTCCTACGAGCAGTACTTC
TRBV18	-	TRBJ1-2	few	CASSANDGYTF	TGTGCCAGCTCCGCGAACGATGGCTACACCTTC
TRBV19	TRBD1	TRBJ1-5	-	CASTALTGGSNQPQHF	TGTGCCAGCACCGCCCTGACAGGGGGTAGCAATCAGCCCCAGCATTTT
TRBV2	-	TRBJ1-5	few	CASKAGGGRQPQHF	TGTGCCAGCAAGGCCGGGGGTGGAAGACAGCCCCAGCATTTT
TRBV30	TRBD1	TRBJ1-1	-	CAWSGQGRTEAFF	TGTGCCTGGAGTGGACAGGGAAGAACTGAAGCTTTCTTT
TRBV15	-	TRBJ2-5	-	CATSRDRQETQYF	TGTGCCACCAGCAGGGACAGACAAGAGACCCAGTACTTC
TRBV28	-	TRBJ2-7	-	CASSRSYEQYF	TGTGCCAGCAGTCGGTCCTACGAGCAGTACTTC
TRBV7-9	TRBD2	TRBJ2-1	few	CASLRGGNEQFF	TGTGCCAGCCTACGGGGGGGCAATGAGCAGTTCTTC
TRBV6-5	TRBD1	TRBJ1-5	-	CASSPTPLQGRAQHF	TGTGCCAGCAGTCCCACCCCTTTACAGGGGAGAGCCCAGCATTTT
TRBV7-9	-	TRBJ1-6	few	CASSLGSSYNSPLHF	TGTGCCAGCAGCTTAGGCAGCTCCTATAATTCACCCCTCCACTTT
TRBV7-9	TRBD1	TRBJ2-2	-	CASSLSPTDRGYRF	TGTGCCAGCAGCTTATCCCCCACGGACAGGGGCTACCGTTTT
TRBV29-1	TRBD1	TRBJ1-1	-	CSVESTGQGARQFVEAFF	TGCAGCGTTGAATCTACTGGACAGGGGGCGAGGCAGTTCGTTGAAGCTTTCTTT
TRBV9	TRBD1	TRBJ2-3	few	CASSVPSDRGGADTQYF	TGTGCCAGCAGCGTACCCTCGGACAGGGGTGGCGCAGATACGCAGTATTTT
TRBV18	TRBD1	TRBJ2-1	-	CASSPRGTGSAGQFF	TGTGCCAGCTCACCACGCGGGACAGGTAGTGCTGGGCAGTTCTTC
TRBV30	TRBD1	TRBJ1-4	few	CAWSAGRGWGKLFF	TGTGCCTGGAGTGCGGGCAGGGGGTGGGGAAAACTGTTTTTT
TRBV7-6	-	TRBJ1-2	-	CASSLEAGSGYTF	TGTGCCAGCAGCTTAGAGGCAGGATCTGGCTACACCTTC
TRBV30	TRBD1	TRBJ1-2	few	CAWGTGTYGYTF	TGTGCCTGGGGGACAGGGACTTATGGCTACACCTTC
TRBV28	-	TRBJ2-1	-	CASRNRAQWRDLSYNEQFF	TGTGCCAGCAGAAACCGGGCCCAATGGCGGGATTTATCCTACAATGAGCAGTTCTTC
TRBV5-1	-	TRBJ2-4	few	CASRPGSRAPGIQYF	TGCGCCAGCAGGCCTGGGTCCAGGGCCCCTGGCATTCAGTACTTC
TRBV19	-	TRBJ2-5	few	CASSIFGQETQYF	TGTGCCAGTAGTATATTCGGGCAAGAGACCCAGTACTTC
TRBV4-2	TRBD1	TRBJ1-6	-	CASSQAQGVISPLHF	TGTGCCAGCAGCCAAGCACAGGGGGTAATTTCACCCCTCCACTTT
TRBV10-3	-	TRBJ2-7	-	CAISENLGRGEQYF	TGTGCCATCAGTGAGAACCTAGGTCGGGGCGAGCAGTACTTC
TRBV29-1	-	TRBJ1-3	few	CSVEDSRSGNTIYF	TGCAGCGTTGAAGATTCCCGCTCTGGAAACACCATATATTTT
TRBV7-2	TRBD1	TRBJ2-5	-	CASSARPGQQETQYF	TGTGCCAGCAGCGCCCGACCGGGACAGCAAGAGACCCAGTACTTC
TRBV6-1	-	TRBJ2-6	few	CASSYPRVLTF	TGTGCCAGCAGTTACCCGCGCGTCCTGACTTTC
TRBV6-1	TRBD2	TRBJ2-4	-	CASRRGGLLPDIQYF	TGTGCCAGCCGGCGCGGGGGGCTTCTTCCTGACATTCAGTACTTC
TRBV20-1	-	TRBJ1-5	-	CSALYQPQHF	TGCAGTGCTCTCTACCAGCCCCAGCATTTT
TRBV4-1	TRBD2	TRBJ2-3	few	CASSLSSGGADTQYF	TGCGCCAGCAGCCTGTCTAGCGGGGGGGCGGATACGCAGTATTTT
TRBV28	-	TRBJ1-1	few	CASSLPGTLNTEAFF	TGTGCCAGCAGTTTACCCGGGACACTGAACACTGAAGCTTTCTTT
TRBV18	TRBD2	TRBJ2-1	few	CASSRGTSGANEQFF	TGTGCCAGCTCACGCGGGACTAGCGGGGCCAATGAGCAGTTCTTC
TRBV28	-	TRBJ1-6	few	CASVHRENSPLHF	TGTGCCAGCGTCCACAGGGAAAATTCACCCCTCCACTTT
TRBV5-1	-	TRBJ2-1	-	CASSGGHGSNEQFF	TGCGCCAGTTCAGGAGGGCATGGATCCAATGAGCAGTTCTTC